Shown below are 9 T cell receptor beta chains from a single sample sequenced in a study of CD4 T cells in relation to SARS-CoV-2 and coronaviruses. TCRdb's table, derived via immunoSEQ multiplex PCR, lists solely in-frame clones and lacks some. The data show over 35,000 clones, roughly 73% seen once. For these TCRs, the target antigens are not known. Sample: memory CD4+ T cells from PBMCs, cultured in vitro. The receptors stem from an adult with COVID-19.

The chain has TRBV7-3 and TRBJ2-1; the D gene is possibly TRBD2 (5 bases). The V gene lost 5 bases and the J gene lost 8 bases, with 19 bases spanning the gap. The CDR3 has 15 amino acids. The germline CDR1 and CDR2 sequences are SGHTA and FQGTGA. CDR3 sequence: CASSALGASYYEQFF. The CDR3 DNA sequence: TGTGCCAGCAGCGCCCTGGGAGCTAGCTATTATGAGCAGTTCTTC.

This sequence joins TRBV15 and TRBJ2-4; D remains unclear. The V gene's germline CDR1 is LNHNV and CDR2 YYDKDF (reference sequence). V shed 0 bases and J shed 0 bases, with 6 bases lying between them. The CDR3 spans 15 residues. The CDR3 is CATSREGIAKNIQYF. The CDR3 DNA sequence: TGTGCCACCAGCAGAGAAGGAATAGCCAAAAACATTCAGTACTTC.

The chain couples TRBV7-8 to TRBJ2-7; no clear D. CDR1 and CDR2 (germline): SGHVS, FQNEAQ. The CDR3 is made up of 11 amino acids. With 1 base removed from V and 9 bases from J, the gap between germline ends came to 7 bases. In nucleotides, the CDR3 is TGTGCCAGCAGCTTAGAGGTTGGGCAGTACTTC. Encoded protein: CASSLEVGQYF.

The rearrangement joins TRBV6-5 to TRBJ1-2; D unclear. This CDR3 comprises 13 residues. The V end lost 6 bases, the J end lost 6 bases, and 14 bases lay between the germline ends. Per germline, CDR1 MNHEY and CDR2 SVGAGI. CDR3 nucleotide sequence: TGTGCCAGCAGCAACGGAGGGAATGATGGCTACACCTTC. This gives the protein CASSNGGNDGYTF.

This clone occurred a few times. The rearrangement uses TRBV15 and TRBJ2-2, with 7 bases fitting TRBD1. This CDR3 spans 17 amino acids. With 3 bases clipped from V and 0 bases from J, the junction kept 7 bases outside the gene matches. Germline-derived CDR1 and CDR2 are LNHNV and YYDKDF (reference sequence). Written as DNA, the CDR3 is TGTGCCACCAGCAGCTCGACCCAGGGGGCGAACACCGGGGAGCTGTTTTTT. Protein: CATSSSTQGANTGELFF.

This clone was counted only a few times. The chain couples TRBV28 to TRBJ1-2; D might be TRBD1 (5 bases). The V end lost 2 bases, the J end lost 5 bases, and 9 bases lay between the germline ends. The CDR3 totals 13 residues. Germline loops: CDR1 MDHEN, CDR2 SYDVKM. This chain's CDR3 is CASSLGQGYGYTF. CDR3 DNA: TGTGCCAGCAGTTTAGGGCAGGGATATGGCTACACCTTC.

The chain has TRBV19 and TRBJ2-1, with 11 bases identical to TRBD1. V lost 6 bases and J lost 9; bases outside the gene matches: 7. CDR1 is LNHDA and CDR2 is SQIVND in the germline V gene (reference sequence). This CDR3 has 14 amino acids. This CDR3 is CASSSLGTGGEQFF. The CDR3 DNA is TGTGCCAGTAGCTCACTAGGGACAGGGGGTGAGCAGTTCTTC. The variable domain in full, with the rest retrieved from reference TRBV19 and TRBJ2-1, is DGGITQSPKYLFRKEGQNVTLSCEQNLNHDAMYWYRQDPGQGLRLIYYSQIVNDFQKGDIAEGYSVSREKKESFPLTVTSAQKNPTAFYLCASSSLGTGGEQFFGPGTRLTVL.

The chain has TRBV19 and TRBJ1-5; 7 bases are shared with TRBD1. Unmatched junction bases numbered 13, after V lost 6 bases and J lost 5 bases. The CDR3 sequence is 16 residues long. Germline values: CDR1 LNHDA, CDR2 SQIVND (reference sequence). The CDR3 loop reads CASSPQGMGTYQPQHF. The CDR3 DNA follows: TGTGCCAGTAGCCCACAGGGGATGGGGACGTATCAGCCCCAGCATTTT. Complete variable domain (other parts from reference TRBV19 and TRBJ1-5): DGGITQSPKYLFRKEGQNVTLSCEQNLNHDAMYWYRQDPGQGLRLIYYSQIVNDFQKGDIAEGYSVSREKKESFPLTVTSAQKNPTAFYLCASSPQGMGTYQPQHFGDGTRLSIL.

This chain uses TRBV27 with TRBJ2-3; TRBD2 aligns across 8 bases. Germline assignment: CDR1 MNHEY and CDR2 SMNVEV (reference sequence). V gave up 6 bases and J gave up 0 bases; unmatched junction bases: 5. There are 15 residues in the CDR3. The CDR3 sequence is CASRTGTSSTDTQYF. The CDR3 DNA is TGTGCCAGCAGAACCGGGACTAGTAGCACAGATACGCAGTATTTT.